The 12 T cell receptor beta chains below were found in one sample sequenced in a study of OX40 agonist ivuxolimab in advanced cancers. The assay was immunoSEQ multiplex PCR, and TCRdb's table has in-frame clones only and misses some. This table holds roughly 90,000 clones, roughly 90% found once. The sequences come from CD4+ or CD8+ T cells sorted from blood, collected in a trial of the OX40 agonist ivuxolimab. Source of these receptors: an adult with an advanced solid tumor such as melanoma, head and neck, liver or kidney cancer.

V gene TRBV28 combines with J gene TRBJ2-1, with 13 bases aligning to TRBD2. The J segment lost 0 bases and the V segment lost 6 bases, leaving 11 bases of the junction unmatched. Germline CDR1 MDHEN, CDR2 SYDVKM. The CDR3 totals 19 residues. CDR3 in DNA: TGTGCCAGCAGACGGGGACTAGCGGGATTTCCCGGCTCCTACAATGAGCAGTTCTTC. It codes for CASRRGLAGFPGSYNEQFF.

The CDR3 DNA reads TGTGCCAGCAGCCTGACTAGCGGTTTCTCCTACGAGCAGTACTTC. Protein sequence: CASSLTSGFSYEQYF. The chain couples TRBV7-8 to TRBJ2-7; TRBD2 aligns across 9 bases. The CDR3 loop spans 15 amino acids. Trimming took 5 bases from V and 0 from J; bases not matched to a gene: 5. Germline CDR1 and CDR2: SGHVS and FQNEAQ.

The chain uses TRBV21-1 and TRBJ2-7; TRBD2 is the table's D call and was not checked against the DNA. TRBV21-1 constitutes a pseudogene. CDR3 size: 17 residues. CDR3 in DNA: TGTGCCAGCAGCCAGCGATTGACTAGCGGGGAACCCTACGAGCAGTACTTC. It is translated as CASSQRLTSGEPYEQYF.

The chain carries TRBV5-5 and TRBJ2-5; 10 bases are a match to TRBD2. The V and J ends lost 2 bases and 5 bases, in that order; junction bases with no gene match: 3. CDR1 is SGHKS and CDR2 is YYEKEE in the germline V gene (reference sequence). This CDR3 spans 14 amino acids. The CDR3 protein is CASSLAGGYETQYF. In nucleotides, the CDR3 is TGTGCCAGCAGCTTAGCGGGAGGGTATGAGACCCAGTACTTC.

The chain recombines TRBV18 with TRBJ1-3; D may be TRBD1 (5 bases). Germline V gene data show CDR1 as KGHSH and CDR2 as LQKENI. CDR3 size: 15 residues. Trimming pared 3 bases from V and 2 bases from J, leaving 11 bases between. In DNA form, the CDR3 reads TGTGCCAGCTCACCTCAGACAGTGACTGGAAACACCATATATTTT. Translation: CASSPQTVTGNTIYF.

The rearrangement joins TRBV5-1 to TRBJ2-1; 10 bases fit TRBD1. This CDR3 has 16 amino acids. J lost 5 bases, V lost 0 bases, and 5 bases had no gene match. Germline V gene data show CDR1 as SGHRS and CDR2 as YFSETQ. CDR3 amino acids: CASSLVGTGVNNEQFF. The DNA of the CDR3 is TGCGCCAGCAGCTTGGTTGGGACAGGGGTTAACAATGAGCAGTTCTTC.

V gene TRBV7-6 combines with J gene TRBJ2-1; TRBD2 matches at 11 bases. J gave up 0 bases and V 5 bases, and 9 bases lay outside the gene matches. This CDR3 is built from 18 residues. Germline V CDR1 and CDR2: SGHVS, FNYEAQ. CDR3 sequence: CASSPRLAGLSSYNEQFF. CDR3 DNA: TGTGCCAGCAGCCCCAGACTAGCGGGGCTTAGCTCCTACAATGAGCAGTTCTTC.

This clone was picked up one time. This chain connects TRBV19 to TRBJ1-2, with D possibly matching TRBD1 (5 bases). Trimming pared 10 bases from V and 0 bases from J, leaving 15 bases between. CDR1 LNHDA and CDR2 SQIVND come from the germline V gene (reference sequence). The CDR3 has 14 amino acids. CDR3 in DNA: TGTGCCACCCGGGACCCAGGAACTAACTATGGCTACACCTTC. Encoded protein: CATRDPGTNYGYTF.

This clone has just one count. The chain joins TRBV2 to TRBJ1-1; TRBD1 is a possible D gene (6 bases). Looked up from germline, CDR1 is SNHLY and CDR2 is FYNNEI. The CDR3 consists of 17 residues. Trimming pared 2 bases from V and 4 bases from J, leaving 20 bases between. In DNA form, the CDR3 reads TGTGCCAGCAGTGAAATCTCTAGGCAGGGGCTTTTCACTGAAGCTTTCTTT. This sequence encodes CASSEISRQGLFTEAFF.

The genes are TRBV7-3 and TRBJ2-7; D gene unclear. CDR3 length: 16 residues. V dropped 5 bases and J dropped 0 bases, with 17 bases sitting between them. Germline assignment: CDR1 SGHTA and CDR2 FQGTGA. In nucleotides, the CDR3 is TGTGCCAGCAGCCCCTCGACGAGCTCGAGCTCCTACGAGCAGTACTTC. Encoded protein: CASSPSTSSSSYEQYF.

The chain couples TRBV6-4 to TRBJ2-1; D unresolved. The V end was cut by 3 bases, the J end by 6 bases, with 15 bases between. Germline V gene sequence: CDR1 MRHNA, CDR2 SNTAGT. The CDR3 is made up of 15 amino acids. The CDR3 here is CASSEFSWGFNEQFF. CDR3 sequence (DNA): TGTGCCAGCAGTGAATTCTCATGGGGATTCAATGAGCAGTTCTTC.

The chain uses TRBV5-1 and TRBJ2-6, with 10 positions matching TRBD1. V was clipped by 6 bases and J by 0 bases; unmatched bases: 3. The V gene's germline CDR1 is SGHRS and CDR2 YFSETQ. CDR3 length: 16 amino acids. CDR3 sequence reads: CASTRQGASGANVLTF. CDR3 coding DNA: TGCGCCAGCACCAGACAGGGGGCCTCTGGGGCCAACGTCCTGACTTTC.